Below are 8 T cell receptor beta chains sequenced from a single sample in a study of identical twins. TCRdb re-called the 5' RACE reads with MiXCR, one entry per CDR3 protein. Of some 500,000 distinct CDR3 sequences in the sample, around 20% were seen once. A further study also used this sample, focusing on T cells expressing NK-cell markers.

Sequenced input: CD4+ T cells sorted from blood. The origin of the receptors is a woman under 30 in good health.

The chain combines TRBV27 with TRBJ2-6; D is perhaps TRBD1 (6 bases). The CDR3 spans 17 residues. The germline CDR1 and CDR2 sequences are MNHEY and SMNVEV (reference sequence). Deletions cut 0 bases from V and 2 bases from J, with 11 bases between. As DNA, the CDR3 is TGTGCCAGCAGTTTATCAGGGGGTGGGGCTGGGGCCAACGTCCTGACTTTC. Amino acid sequence: CASSLSGGGAGANVLTF.

The J gene is TRBJ2-7, the V gene TRBV27, with 9 bases lining up with TRBD1. CDR1 MNHEY and CDR2 SMNVEV come from the germline V gene (reference sequence). V shed 2 bases, J shed 3 bases, and the junction held 8 bases outside the gene matches. CDR3 length: 16 residues. The CDR3 DNA follows: TGTGCCAGCAGTTTAACCCCTGGACAGGGGTACTACGAGCAGTACTTC. Its translation is CASSLTPGQGYYEQYF.

This clonotype was picked up many times. This rearrangement joins TRBV15 to TRBJ2-3; TRBD1 matches 7 bases. This CDR3 is built from 15 residues. The trim removed 3 bases at V and 0 bases at J, leaving 3 bases unmatched. The germline V gene has CDR1 LNHNV and CDR2 YYDKDF (reference sequence). CDR3 DNA sequence: TGTGCCACCAGCAGTCTACAGGGGAGCACAGATACGCAGTATTTT. Its protein is CATSSLQGSTDTQYF.

This clonotype was seen a few times. The chain has TRBV6-1 and TRBJ1-4, with D uncertain. The V gene's germline CDR1 is MNHNS and CDR2 SASEGT. The CDR3 is 17 residues long. Deletions cut 5 bases from V and 7 bases from J, with 23 bases between. The CDR3 loop reads CASSPAPLRRAGEKLFF. CDR3 DNA sequence: TGTGCCAGCAGTCCCGCCCCCTTGAGAAGGGCTGGTGAAAAACTGTTTTTT.

This clonotype has just a few counts. The genes are TRBV10-3 and TRBJ2-7; 8 positions match TRBD1. Germline CDR1 reads ENHRY; CDR2 reads SYGVKD. The CDR3 has 13 amino acids. Trimming took 10 bases from V and 8 from J; bases not matched to a gene: 13. CDR3 bases: TGTGCCACCCATGGGACAGGCGGCGATCAGCAGTACTTC. Translating it yields CATHGTGGDQQYF.

This clonotype appeared a few times. CDR3 bases: TGTGCCAGCAGCTTAGCGGGGACAGTCAACTATGGCTACACCTTC. Its protein product is CASSLAGTVNYGYTF. V is TRBV7-9 and J is TRBJ1-2; the match to TRBD1 covers 7 bases. The germline gives CDR1 SEHNR, CDR2 FQNEAQ (reference sequence). The trim removed 0 bases at V and 2 bases at J, leaving 3 bases unmatched. CDR3 size: 15 residues.

This clonotype was seen a handful of times. The V call is TRBV12-3 or TRBV12-4, the J call TRBJ1-2; TRBD1 might be the D (6 bases). Trimming removed 2 bases from V and 7 bases from J, with 8 bases in between. This CDR3 region has 12 residues. The CDR3 nucleotides are TGTGCCAGCAGTTTACACAGGGCTGGCTACACCTTC. Encoded protein: CASSLHRAGYTF.

The table lists this clonotype with a few counts. At one of its ends the junction is not consistent with the germline gene, which may arise from a read error. The J gene is TRBJ2-7, the V gene TRBV5-1; unclear D gene. Germline V lookup: CDR1 SGHRS, CDR2 YFSETQ. The CDR3 spans 15 residues. CDR3: CASSLLGPPSSEQYF. Here the CDR3 DNA reads TGCGCCAGCAGCTTACTCGGGCCCCCCTCCTCCGAGCAGTACTTC.